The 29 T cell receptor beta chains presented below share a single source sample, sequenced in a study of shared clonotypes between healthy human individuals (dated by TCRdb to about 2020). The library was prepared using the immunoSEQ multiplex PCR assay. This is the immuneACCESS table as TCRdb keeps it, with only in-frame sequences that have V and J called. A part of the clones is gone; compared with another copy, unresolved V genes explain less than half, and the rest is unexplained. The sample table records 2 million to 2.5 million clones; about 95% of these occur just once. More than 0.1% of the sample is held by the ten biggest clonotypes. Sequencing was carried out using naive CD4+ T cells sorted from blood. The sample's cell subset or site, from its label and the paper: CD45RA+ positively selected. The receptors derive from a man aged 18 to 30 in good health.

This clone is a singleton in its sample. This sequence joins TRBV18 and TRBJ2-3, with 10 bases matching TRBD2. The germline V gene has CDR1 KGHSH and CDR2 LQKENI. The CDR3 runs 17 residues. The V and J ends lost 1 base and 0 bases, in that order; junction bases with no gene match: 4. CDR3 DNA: TGTGCCAGCTCACCACACGGACTAGCGGTTAGCACAGATACGCAGTATTTT. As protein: CASSPHGLAVSTDTQYF.

The CDR3 nucleotides are TGTGCCAGCATCACGATAGCGGGACAGGGTGAGCAGTTCTTC. This sequence encodes CASITIAGQGEQFF. The rearrangement links TRBV7-2 to TRBJ2-1; perhaps TRBD1 as D (9 bases). This CDR3 contains 14 residues. The V and J ends lost 7 bases and 9 bases respectively, with 19 bases between them. Germline CDR1 and CDR2: SGHTA and FQGNSA.

CDR3 coding DNA: TGTGCCACCAGCAGAGATAAGGAAACTAGCGCCGAGACCCAGTACTTC. It translates to CATSRDKETSAETQYF. This chain uses TRBV15 with TRBJ2-5, with 7 bases fitting TRBD2. Germline lookup yields CDR1 LNHNV and CDR2 YYDKDF (reference sequence). The CDR3 runs to 16 residues. Germline trimming cut 0 bases from V and 5 bases from J; bases unmatched to any gene: 9.

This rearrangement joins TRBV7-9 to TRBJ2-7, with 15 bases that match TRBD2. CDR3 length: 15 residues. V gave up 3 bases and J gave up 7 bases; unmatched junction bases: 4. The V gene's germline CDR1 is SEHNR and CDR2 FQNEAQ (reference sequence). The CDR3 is CASSFWTSGRAEQYF. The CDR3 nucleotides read TGTGCCAGCAGCTTTTGGACTAGCGGGAGGGCTGAGCAGTACTTC.

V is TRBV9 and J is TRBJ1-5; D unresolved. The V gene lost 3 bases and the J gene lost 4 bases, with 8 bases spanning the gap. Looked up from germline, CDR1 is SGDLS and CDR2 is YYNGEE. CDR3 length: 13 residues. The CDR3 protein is CASSGPGNQPQHF. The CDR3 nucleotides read TGTGCCAGCAGCGGCCCTGGGAATCAGCCCCAGCATTTT.

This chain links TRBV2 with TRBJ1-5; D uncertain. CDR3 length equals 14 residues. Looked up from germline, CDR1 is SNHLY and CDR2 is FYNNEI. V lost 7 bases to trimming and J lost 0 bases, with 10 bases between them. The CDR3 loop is CASMDRYSNQPQHF. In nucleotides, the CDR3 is TGTGCCAGCATGGACCGATATAGCAATCAGCCCCAGCATTTT.

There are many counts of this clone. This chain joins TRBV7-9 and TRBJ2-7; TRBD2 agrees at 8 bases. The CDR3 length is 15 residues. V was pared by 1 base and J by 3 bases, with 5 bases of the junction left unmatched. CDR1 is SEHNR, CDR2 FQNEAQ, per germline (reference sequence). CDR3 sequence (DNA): TGTGCCAGCAGCTTAGGACTAGCGAACGGCTACGAGCAGTACTTC. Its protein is CASSLGLANGYEQYF.

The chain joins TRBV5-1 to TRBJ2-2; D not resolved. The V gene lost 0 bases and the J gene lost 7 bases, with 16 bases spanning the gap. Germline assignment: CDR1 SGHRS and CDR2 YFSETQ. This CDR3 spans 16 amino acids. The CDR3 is CASSLGALGKVGELFF. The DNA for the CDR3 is TGCGCCAGCAGCTTGGGGGCCCTAGGGAAGGTCGGGGAGCTGTTTTTT.

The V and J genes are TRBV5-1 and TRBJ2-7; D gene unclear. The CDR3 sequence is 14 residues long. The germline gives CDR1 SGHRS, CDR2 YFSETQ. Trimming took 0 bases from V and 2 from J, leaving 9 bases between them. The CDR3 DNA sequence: TGCGCCAGCAGCTTGGGGGTGTCACCCTACGAGCAGTACTTC. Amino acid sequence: CASSLGVSPYEQYF.

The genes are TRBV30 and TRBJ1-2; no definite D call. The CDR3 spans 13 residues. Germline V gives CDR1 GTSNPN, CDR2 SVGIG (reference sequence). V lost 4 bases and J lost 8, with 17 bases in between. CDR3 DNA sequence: TGTGCCTGGATTCCGTCTTTGTCAAGGGGCTACACCTTC. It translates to CAWIPSLSRGYTF.

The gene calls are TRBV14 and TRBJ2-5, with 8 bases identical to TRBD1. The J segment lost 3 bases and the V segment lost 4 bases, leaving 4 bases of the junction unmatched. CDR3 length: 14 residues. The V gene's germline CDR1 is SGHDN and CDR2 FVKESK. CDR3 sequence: CASSPGQGKETQYF. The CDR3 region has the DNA TGTGCCAGCAGCCCCGGACAGGGTAAAGAGACCCAGTACTTC. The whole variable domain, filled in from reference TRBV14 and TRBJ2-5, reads EAGVTQFPSHSVIEKGQTVTLRCDPISGHDNLYWYRRVMGKEIKFLLHFVKESKQDESGMPNNRFLAERTGGTYSTLKVQPAELEDSGVYFCASSPGQGKETQYFGPGTRLLVL.

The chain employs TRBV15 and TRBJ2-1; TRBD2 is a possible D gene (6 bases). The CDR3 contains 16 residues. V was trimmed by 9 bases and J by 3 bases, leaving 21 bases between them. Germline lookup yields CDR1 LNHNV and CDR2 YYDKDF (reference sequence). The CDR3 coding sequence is TGTGCCACTGGCTTAGTGGGTCGGGGGAGCTACAATGAGCAGTTCTTC. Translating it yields CATGLVGRGSYNEQFF.

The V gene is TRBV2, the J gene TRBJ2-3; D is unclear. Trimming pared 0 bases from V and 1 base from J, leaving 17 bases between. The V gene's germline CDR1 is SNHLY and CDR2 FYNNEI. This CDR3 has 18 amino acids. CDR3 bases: TGTGCCAGCAGTGAAGCTAGGCGGCTTACCGAACGCACAGATACGCAGTATTTT. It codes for CASSEARRLTERTDTQYF.

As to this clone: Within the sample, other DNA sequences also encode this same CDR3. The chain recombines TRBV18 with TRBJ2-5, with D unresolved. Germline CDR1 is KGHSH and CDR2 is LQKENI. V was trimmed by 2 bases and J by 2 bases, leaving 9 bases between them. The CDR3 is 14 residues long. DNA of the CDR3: TGTGCCAGCTCACCAACGGCAGCTCAAGAGACCCAGTACTTC. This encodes CASSPTAAQETQYF. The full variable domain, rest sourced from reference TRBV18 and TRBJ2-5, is NAGVMQNPRHLVRRRGQEARLRCSPMKGHSHVYWYRQLPEEGLKFMVYLQKENIIDESGMPKERFSAEFPKEGPSILRIQQVVRGDSAAYFCASSPTAAQETQYFGPGTRLLVL.

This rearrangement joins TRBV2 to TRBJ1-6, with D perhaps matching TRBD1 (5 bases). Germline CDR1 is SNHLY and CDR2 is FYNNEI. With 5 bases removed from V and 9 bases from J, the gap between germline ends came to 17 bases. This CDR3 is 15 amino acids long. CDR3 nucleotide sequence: TGTGCCAGCAGTCTCTCCAAGGCTGGGACTTCACCCCTCCACTTT. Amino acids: CASSLSKAGTSPLHF.

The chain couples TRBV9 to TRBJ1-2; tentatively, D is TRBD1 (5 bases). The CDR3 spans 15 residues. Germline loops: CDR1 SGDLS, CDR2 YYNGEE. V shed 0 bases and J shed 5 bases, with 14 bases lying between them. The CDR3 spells CASSVGGGGSYGYTF. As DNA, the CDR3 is TGTGCCAGCAGCGTAGGGGGCGGCGGGTCGTATGGCTACACCTTC.

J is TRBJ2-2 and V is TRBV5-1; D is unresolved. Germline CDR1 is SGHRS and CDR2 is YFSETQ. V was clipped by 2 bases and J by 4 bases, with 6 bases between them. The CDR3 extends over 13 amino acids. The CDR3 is CASSFGFTGELFF. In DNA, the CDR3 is TGCGCCAGCAGCTTTGGCTTCACCGGGGAGCTGTTTTTT. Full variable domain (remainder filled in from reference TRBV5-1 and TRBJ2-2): KAGVTQTPRYLIKTRGQQVTLSCSPISGHRSVSWYQQTPGQGLQFLFEYFSETQRNKGNFPGRFSGRQFSNSRSEMNVSTLELGDSALYLCASSFGFTGELFFGEGSRLTVL.

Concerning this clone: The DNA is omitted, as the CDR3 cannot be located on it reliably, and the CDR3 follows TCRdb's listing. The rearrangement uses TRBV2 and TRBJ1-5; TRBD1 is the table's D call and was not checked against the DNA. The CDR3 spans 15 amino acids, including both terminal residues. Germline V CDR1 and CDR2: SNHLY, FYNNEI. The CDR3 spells CASSLDKARSQPQHF.

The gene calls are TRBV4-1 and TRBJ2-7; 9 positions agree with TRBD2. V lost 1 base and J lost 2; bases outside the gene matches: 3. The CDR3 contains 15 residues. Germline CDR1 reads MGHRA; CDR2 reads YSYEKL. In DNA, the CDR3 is TGCGCCAGCAGCCAAGGCCTAGCGGGGACCTACGAGCAGTACTTC. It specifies CASSQGLAGTYEQYF.

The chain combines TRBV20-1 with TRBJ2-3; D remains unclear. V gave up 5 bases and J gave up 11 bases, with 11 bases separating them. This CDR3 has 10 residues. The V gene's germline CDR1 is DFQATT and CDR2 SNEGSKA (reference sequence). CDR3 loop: CSASSSLQYF. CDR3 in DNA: TGCAGTGCTTCCTCTTCCCTGCAGTATTTT.

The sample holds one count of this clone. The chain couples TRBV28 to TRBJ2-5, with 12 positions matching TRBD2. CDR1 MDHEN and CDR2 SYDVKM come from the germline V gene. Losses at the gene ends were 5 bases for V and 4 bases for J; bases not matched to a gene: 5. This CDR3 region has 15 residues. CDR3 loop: CASSPSGGAVETQYF. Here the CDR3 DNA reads TGTGCCAGCAGTCCTAGCGGGGGGGCCGTAGAGACCCAGTACTTC.

DNA of the CDR3: TGTGCCAGCTCAAGTGCAGAGGGAGGAGAGCAGTACTTC. Its translation: CASSSAEGGEQYF. The genes are TRBV18 and TRBJ2-7; D might be TRBD2 (6 bases). The CDR3 covers 13 residues. The V end was cut by 5 bases, the J end by 7 bases, with 15 bases between. Germline V gives CDR1 KGHSH, CDR2 LQKENI.

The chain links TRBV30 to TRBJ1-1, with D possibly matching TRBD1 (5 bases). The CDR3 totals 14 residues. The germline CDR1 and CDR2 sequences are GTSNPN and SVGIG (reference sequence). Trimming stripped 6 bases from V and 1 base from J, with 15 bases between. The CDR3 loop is CACTGPAGNTEAFF. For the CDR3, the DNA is TGTGCCTGCACGGGGCCGGCCGGGAACACTGAAGCTTTCTTT.

CDR3 nucleotide sequence: TGTGCCAGCAGGGGAGCGGGGAAGGAGACCCAGTACTTC. It is translated as CASRGAGKETQYF. The V call is TRBV2, the J call TRBJ2-5, with 7 bases that match TRBD2. The V gene's germline CDR1 is SNHLY and CDR2 FYNNEI. Losses at the gene ends were 6 bases for V and 5 bases for J; bases not matched to a gene: 6. This CDR3 is built from 13 residues.

CDR3 nucleotide sequence: TGTGCCAGCAGCTTGGCCGGGACTACTGGAAACACCATATATTTT. The encoded protein is CASSLAGTTGNTIYF. The chain employs TRBV5-4 and TRBJ1-3; D may be TRBD1 (5 bases). Germline V gives CDR1 SGHNT, CDR2 YYREEE (reference sequence). The CDR3 totals 15 residues. V dropped 0 bases and J dropped 2 bases, with 9 bases sitting between them.

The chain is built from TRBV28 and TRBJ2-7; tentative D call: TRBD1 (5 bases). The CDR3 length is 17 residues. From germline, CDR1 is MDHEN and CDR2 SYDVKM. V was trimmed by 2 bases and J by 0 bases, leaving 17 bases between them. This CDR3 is CASSLIARGPSSYEQYF. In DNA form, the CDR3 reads TGTGCCAGCAGTTTAATCGCTAGGGGCCCAAGCTCCTACGAGCAGTACTTC.

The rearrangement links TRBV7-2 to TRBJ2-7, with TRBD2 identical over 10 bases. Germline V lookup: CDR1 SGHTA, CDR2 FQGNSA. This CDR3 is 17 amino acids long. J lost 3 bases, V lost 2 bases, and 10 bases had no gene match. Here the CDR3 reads CASSLNKGLAPIYEQYF. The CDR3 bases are TGTGCCAGCAGCTTAAATAAGGGACTAGCGCCAATCTACGAGCAGTACTTC.

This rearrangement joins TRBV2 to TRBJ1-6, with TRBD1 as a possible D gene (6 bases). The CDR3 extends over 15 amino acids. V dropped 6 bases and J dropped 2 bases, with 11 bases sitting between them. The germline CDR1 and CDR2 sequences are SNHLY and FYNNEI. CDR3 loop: CASRVQGTYNSPLHF. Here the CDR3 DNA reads TGTGCCAGCAGGGTACAGGGAACCTATAATTCACCCCTCCACTTT.

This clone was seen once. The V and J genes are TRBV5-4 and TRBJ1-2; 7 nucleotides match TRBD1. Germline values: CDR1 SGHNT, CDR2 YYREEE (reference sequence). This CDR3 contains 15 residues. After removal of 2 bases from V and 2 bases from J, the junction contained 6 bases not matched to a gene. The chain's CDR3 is CASSFDRAANYGYTF. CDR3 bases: TGTGCCAGCAGCTTTGACAGGGCGGCGAACTATGGCTACACCTTC.